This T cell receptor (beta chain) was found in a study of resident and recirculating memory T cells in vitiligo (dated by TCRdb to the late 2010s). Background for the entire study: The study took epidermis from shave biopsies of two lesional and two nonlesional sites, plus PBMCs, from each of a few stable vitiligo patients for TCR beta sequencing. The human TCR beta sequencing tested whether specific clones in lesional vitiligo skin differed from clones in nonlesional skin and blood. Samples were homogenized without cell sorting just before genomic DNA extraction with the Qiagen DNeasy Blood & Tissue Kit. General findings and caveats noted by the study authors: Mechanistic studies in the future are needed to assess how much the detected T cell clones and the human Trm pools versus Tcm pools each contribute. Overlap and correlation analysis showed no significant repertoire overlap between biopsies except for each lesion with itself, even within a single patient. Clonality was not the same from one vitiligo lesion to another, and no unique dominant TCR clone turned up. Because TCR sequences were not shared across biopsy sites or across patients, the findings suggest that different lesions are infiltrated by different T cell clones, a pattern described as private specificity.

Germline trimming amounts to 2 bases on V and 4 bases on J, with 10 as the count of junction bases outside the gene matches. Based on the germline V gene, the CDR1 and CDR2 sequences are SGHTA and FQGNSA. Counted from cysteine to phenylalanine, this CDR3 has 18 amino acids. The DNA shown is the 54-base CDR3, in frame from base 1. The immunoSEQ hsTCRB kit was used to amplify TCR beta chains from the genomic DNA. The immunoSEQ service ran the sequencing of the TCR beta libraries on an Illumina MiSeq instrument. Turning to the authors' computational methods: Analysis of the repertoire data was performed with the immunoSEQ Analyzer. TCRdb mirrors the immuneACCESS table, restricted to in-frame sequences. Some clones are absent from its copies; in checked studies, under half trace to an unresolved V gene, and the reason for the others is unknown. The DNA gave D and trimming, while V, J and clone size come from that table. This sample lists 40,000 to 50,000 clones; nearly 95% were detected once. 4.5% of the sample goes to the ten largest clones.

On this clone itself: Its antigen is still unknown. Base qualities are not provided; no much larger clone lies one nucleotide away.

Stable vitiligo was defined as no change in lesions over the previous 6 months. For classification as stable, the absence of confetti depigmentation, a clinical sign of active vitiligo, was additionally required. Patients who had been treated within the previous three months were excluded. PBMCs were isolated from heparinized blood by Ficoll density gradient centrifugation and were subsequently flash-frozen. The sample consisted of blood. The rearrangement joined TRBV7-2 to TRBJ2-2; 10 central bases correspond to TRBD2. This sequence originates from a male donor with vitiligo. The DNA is TGTGCCAGCAGCTTATTTACCATAGCGGGGGGTGGCACCGGGGAGCTGTTTTTT. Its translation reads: CASSLFTIAGGGTGELFF. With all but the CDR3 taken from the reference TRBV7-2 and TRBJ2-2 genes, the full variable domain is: GAGVSQSPSNKVTEKGKDVELRCDPISGHTALYWYRQSLGQGLEFLIYFQGNSAPDKSGLPSDRFSAERTGGSVSTLTIQRTQQEDSAVYLCASSLFTIAGGGTGELFFGEGSRLTVL.